The entry that follows covers one T cell receptor beta chain sequence. This clone's antigen is unknown. No base-level quality is on record; no much larger clone is a single base apart. These data come from a study of T cell changes during pregnancy in multiple sclerosis (dated by TCRdb to about 2019). A note on the overall study: The study examined how the T cell repertoire changed over the course of pregnancy in women with multiple sclerosis.

Receptor amplification or capture employed the immunoSEQ multiplex PCR assay. TCRdb took over this immuneACCESS table, retaining in-frame rearrangements with V and J assigned. Such tables are incomplete; in checked studies, under half of the missing clones stem from an unresolved V gene, and the remainder is unexplained. This sample holds roughly 80,000 clones; roughly nine tenths were observed only once. The ten most abundant clones make up almost 1.5% of the sample. From the cysteine up to the phenylalanine, the CDR3 has a length of 14 residues. Solely the CDR3 DNA is kept, with 42 bases framed from the first base. The germline V gene supplies CDR1 SNHLY and CDR2 FYNNEI. V is clipped by 6 bases and J by 0 bases, and the sequence between their germline boundaries is 11 bases long.

The chain employs TRBV2 and TRBJ2-5; TRBD1 is perhaps the D gene, given 6 matching bases. The sample consisted of peripheral blood, taken before pregnancy. The receptor comes from a female donor with multiple sclerosis, enrolled in a pregnancy study. The bases read TGTGCCAGCAGGGTAACAGGGTACCAAGAGACCCAGTACTTC. Translated, this gives CASRVTGYQETQYF.